The 18 T cell receptor beta chains reported below all come from one sample, sequenced in a study of T cell responses to AZD1222 COVID-19 vaccine. The protocol was immunoSEQ multiplex PCR, while the TCRdb copy is restricted to in-frame clones and leaves out a portion. This table has some 150,000 clones, approximately 90% appearing once. The specimen was peripheral blood, collected 28 days after the second AZD1222 dose. These receptors originate from an adult who received the AZD1222 COVID-19 vaccine.

V usage is TRBV7-8 and J usage is TRBJ2-5, with 7 positions matching TRBD1. Germline loops: CDR1 SGHVS, CDR2 FQNEAQ. Trimming took 3 bases from V and 1 from J; bases not matched to a gene: 2. The CDR3 spans 14 residues. The CDR3 coding sequence is TGTGCCAGCAGCTTCGGGACAGCCCAAGAGACCCAGTACTTC. Protein sequence: CASSFGTAQETQYF.

This clone was seen a single time. The rearrangement joins TRBV30 to TRBJ2-7; TRBD1 aligns across 8 bases. J lost 3 bases, V lost 1 base, and 5 bases had no gene match. Germline assignment: CDR1 GTSNPN and CDR2 SVGIG (reference sequence). CDR3 length equals 14 residues. The CDR3 DNA reads TGTGCCTGGAGTGCGGGGACAGGAGACTACGAGCAGTACTTC. Protein product: CAWSAGTGDYEQYF.

This rearrangement joins TRBV27 to TRBJ2-7; 16 bases map to TRBD2. V lost 6 bases, J lost 4 bases, and 6 bases stayed unmatched. This CDR3 is 16 amino acids long. Looked up from germline, CDR1 is MNHEY and CDR2 is SMNVEV (reference sequence). The CDR3 bases are TGTGCCAGCAGCGGGGGACTAGCGGGAGGGCCTTACGAGCAGTACTTC. Its translation is CASSGGLAGGPYEQYF.

Comments on this clone: Other DNA sequences within the sample encode an identical CDR3. The rearrangement uses TRBV7-2 and TRBJ1-5; D is perhaps TRBD1 (6 bases). The V end lost 1 base, the J end lost 4 bases, and 8 bases lay between the germline ends. The V gene's germline CDR1 is SGHTA and CDR2 FQGNSA. There are 14 residues in the CDR3. CDR3: CASSLERGNQPQHF. The DNA of the CDR3 is TGTGCCAGCAGCTTAGAAAGGGGGAATCAGCCCCAGCATTTT.

The chain joins TRBV21-1 to TRBJ2-7; TRBD1 is the table's D call and was not checked against the DNA. TRBV21-1 is deemed a pseudogene. CDR3 size: 16 residues. The CDR3 spells CASSNHRRDNGYEQYF. The CDR3 DNA is TGTGCCAGCAGCAATCACCGTCGGGACAACGGCTACGAGCAGTACTTC.

The rearrangement joins TRBV6-5 to TRBJ1-4, with a weak D call TRBD1 (5 bases). CDR3 size: 14 residues. Germline CDR1 MNHEY, CDR2 SVGAGI. Trimming shortened V by 7 bases and J by 0 bases, and 9 bases separated the two germline ends. CDR3 region: CASKQTATNEKLFF. CDR3 nucleotide sequence: TGTGCCAGCAAACAGACAGCAACTAATGAAAAACTGTTTTTT.

This chain joins TRBV15 and TRBJ2-7; 8 bases fit TRBD1. The CDR3 is made up of 14 amino acids. Germline V gene lookup returns CDR1 LNHNV and CDR2 YYDKDF (reference sequence). V was pared by 5 bases and J by 3 bases, with 6 bases of the junction left unmatched. The CDR3 loop is CATSWDRSIYEQYF. The DNA of the CDR3 is TGTGCCACCAGCTGGGACAGGAGTATCTACGAGCAGTACTTC. Full variable domain (missing parts from reference TRBV15 and TRBJ2-7): DAMVIQNPRYQVTQFGKPVTLSCSQTLNHNVMYWYQQKSSQAPKLLFHYYDKDFNNEADTPDNFQSRRPNTSFCFLDIRSPGLGDTAMYLCATSWDRSIYEQYFGPGTRLTVT.

The V gene is TRBV19, the J gene TRBJ2-7; D perhaps matches TRBD2 (7 bases). Trimming took 5 bases from V and 3 from J, leaving 17 bases between them. Germline V gives CDR1 LNHDA, CDR2 SQIVND (reference sequence). There are 15 residues in the CDR3. The CDR3 sequence is CASSQQGPGGYEQYF. The CDR3 region has the DNA TGTGCCAGTAGTCAACAGGGCCCGGGAGGCTACGAGCAGTACTTC.

The chain is built from TRBV24-1 and TRBJ1-2, with 11 bases aligning to TRBD1. Trimming took 5 bases from V and 5 from J; bases not matched to a gene: 6. Germline V gene sequence: CDR1 KGHDR, CDR2 SFDVKD. The CDR3 loop spans 15 amino acids. In DNA, the CDR3 is TGTGCCACCAGTGGATACGGACAGGGGGCGTATGGCTACACCTTC. As protein: CATSGYGQGAYGYTF.

This chain links TRBV7-9 with TRBJ2-7, with 13 bases that match TRBD2. Germline CDR1 is SEHNR and CDR2 is FQNEAQ (reference sequence). The CDR3 sequence is 18 residues long. The V segment lost 8 bases and the J segment 3 bases; nucleotides outside the gene matches: 16. This CDR3 reads CASRGGTSGISALYEQYF. In DNA, the CDR3 is TGTGCCAGCCGGGGGGGGACTAGCGGGATTTCAGCCCTCTACGAGCAGTACTTC.

This clone appeared a single time. The J gene is TRBJ1-3, the V gene TRBV11-2, with TRBD1 as a possible D gene (6 bases). CDR1 and CDR2 (germline): SGHAT, FQNNGV. The length of the CDR3 is 16 residues. Trimming cost V 5 bases and J 0 bases, with 14 bases left between them. CDR3 nucleotide sequence: TGTGCCAGCAGCCCCCTGGACAGTTACTCTGGAAACACCATATATTTT. Protein: CASSPLDSYSGNTIYF.

CDR3 loop: CASSFLGAAGPNTGELFF. The CDR3 DNA sequence: TGTGCCAGCAGTTTTTTAGGAGCGGCAGGGCCAAACACCGGGGAGCTGTTTTTT. The chain uses TRBV27 and TRBJ2-2; either TRBD1 or TRBD2 may fit D (5 bases each). CDR1 is MNHEY and CDR2 is SMNVEV in the germline V gene (reference sequence). This CDR3 is built from 18 residues. V was trimmed by 3 bases and J by 2 bases, leaving 19 bases between them.

The chain links TRBV29-1 to TRBJ2-1; 7 nucleotides line up with TRBD2. After removal of 5 bases from V and 7 bases from J, the junction contained 11 bases not matched to a gene. The germline gives CDR1 SQVTM, CDR2 ANQGSEA. The CDR3 covers 14 residues. The chain's CDR3 is CSVSLRGSANEQFF. The CDR3 DNA sequence: TGCAGCGTTAGCTTACGCGGGAGCGCGAATGAGCAGTTCTTC.

V usage is TRBV6-5 and J usage is TRBJ2-7; no clear D. Trimming took off 7 bases at V and 5 bases at J, with 18 bases between the two ends. The CDR3 is 14 amino acids. CDR1 MNHEY and CDR2 SVGAGI come from the germline V gene. CDR3 nucleotide sequence: TGTGCCAGCACAAGGTTTCAGTCGGTTGACGAGCAGTACTTC. It specifies CASTRFQSVDEQYF.

V gene TRBV7-3 combines with J gene TRBJ2-3; D may be TRBD2 (6 bases). The CDR3 contains 19 residues. The germline V gene encodes CDR1 SGHTA and CDR2 FQGTGA. The V and J ends lost 2 bases and 0 bases respectively, with 21 bases between them. CDR3 residues: CASSLWPRGGKPSTDTQYF. In nucleotides, the CDR3 is TGTGCCAGCAGCTTATGGCCCCGTGGAGGGAAACCTAGCACAGATACGCAGTATTTT.

This clone appeared once. The chain combines TRBV7-2 with TRBJ2-1, with D possibly being TRBD2 (7 bases). Germline CDR1 is SGHTA and CDR2 is FQGNSA. CDR3 length: 15 residues. The V end was cut by 1 base, the J end by 6 bases, with 13 bases between. DNA of the CDR3: TGTGCCAGCAGCTTAGGCGTAGGGGGGGGCAATGAGCAGTTCTTC. Translated, it gives CASSLGVGGGNEQFF.

This chain links TRBV28 with TRBJ1-1; a possible D gene is TRBD1 (6 bases). The CDR3 length is 13 residues. Trimming took off 6 bases at V and 3 bases at J, with 11 bases between the two ends. Germline V gene sequence: CDR1 MDHEN, CDR2 SYDVKM. CDR3 sequence reads: CASRSSGDTEAFF. The CDR3 region has the DNA TGTGCCAGCAGGTCATCAGGGGACACTGAAGCTTTCTTT.

V gene TRBV11-3 combines with J gene TRBJ2-1; 10 bases agree with TRBD2. Germline V CDR1 and CDR2: SGHNT, YENEEA. Trimming took 4 bases from V and 0 from J; bases not matched to a gene: 3. There are 16 residues in the CDR3. CDR3 sequence reads: CASSSLAGGSYNEQFF. In DNA, the CDR3 is TGTGCCAGCAGCTCGTTAGCGGGAGGCTCCTACAATGAGCAGTTCTTC.